The source of this TCR beta chain is a study of T cell repertoires in cytomegalovirus infection. Study-wide background: It was recently identified HLA-C-restricted and well-studied HLA-B-restricted CMV epitopes that the study used.

This clonotype has just a few counts. The antigen is not known. A single record per CDR3 protein comes from TCRdb applying MiXCR to the reads. This table has about 60,000 distinct CDR3 sequences, around 20% appearing once. General study points: HLA-C-restricted TCR beta clonotypes specific for CMV led the ex vivo response.

The material was CD8+ T cells from cultured PBMCs, obtained from culture after CMV antigen stimulation. This TCR was recovered from a human donor in good health (CMV status not recorded). Some clones in this sample may be carry-over from other donors' samples.

CDR3 sequence: CASSLEQGASTDTQYF. CDR3 in DNA: TGTGCCAGCAGCTTAGAACAGGGCGCGAGCACAGATACGCAGTATTTT. The rearrangement joins TRBV7-8 to TRBJ2-3; D is possibly TRBD1 (6 bases). Germline V lookup: CDR1 SGHVS, CDR2 FQNEAQ. The CDR3 loop spans 16 amino acids. V lost 1 base to trimming and J lost 0 bases, with 11 bases between them.